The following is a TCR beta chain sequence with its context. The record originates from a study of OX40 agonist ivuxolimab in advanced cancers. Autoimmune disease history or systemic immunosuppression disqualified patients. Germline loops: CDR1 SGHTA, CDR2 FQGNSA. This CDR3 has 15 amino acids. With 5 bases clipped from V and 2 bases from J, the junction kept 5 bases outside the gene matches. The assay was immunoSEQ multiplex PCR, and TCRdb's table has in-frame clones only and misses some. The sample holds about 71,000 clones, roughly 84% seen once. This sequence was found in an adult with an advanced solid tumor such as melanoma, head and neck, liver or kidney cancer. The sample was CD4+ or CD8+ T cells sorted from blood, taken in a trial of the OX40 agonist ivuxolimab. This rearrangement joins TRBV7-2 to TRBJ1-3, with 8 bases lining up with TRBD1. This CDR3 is CASSAKQGAGNTIYF. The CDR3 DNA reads TGTGCCAGCAGCGCAAAACAGGGGGCTGGAAACACCATATATTTT. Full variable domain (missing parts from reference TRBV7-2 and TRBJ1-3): GAGVSQSPSNKVTEKGKDVELRCDPISGHTALYWYRQSLGQGLEFLIYFQGNSAPDKSGLPSDRFSAERTGGSVSTLTIQRTQQEDSAVYLCASSAKQGAGNTIYFGEGSWLTVV.